The present T cell receptor (beta chain) was sequenced within a study of cytomegalovirus exposure and HLA in healthy donors. This clone was found a few times. This CDR3 is 14 amino acids long. Per germline, CDR1 SGHRS and CDR2 YFSETQ. J was trimmed by 3 bases and V by 4 bases; bases with no gene match: 4. TCRdb's table, derived via immunoSEQ multiplex PCR, lists solely in-frame clones and lacks some. The sample includes about 220,000 clones, 90% to 95% seen only once; the top ten take more than 1%. The chain recombines TRBV5-1 with TRBJ1-1, with 9 bases lining up with TRBD1. The receptor was derived from a young woman in good health and CMV-seronegative. The sample taken for sequencing was PBMCs. The CDR3 reads CASSGGQGYTEAFF. CDR3 bases: TGCGCCAGCAGCGGGGGACAGGGCTACACTGAAGCTTTCTTT.